A selection of T cell receptor beta chains follows, all from one sample in a study of T cell changes during pregnancy in multiple sclerosis. Sequencing used immunoSEQ multiplex PCR; TCRdb keeps in-frame clones, though not all of them. The repertoire consists of around 72,000 clones, with roughly nine tenths occurring once and the leading ten covering roughly 2.1%. The sequencing used peripheral blood, collected in the second trimester of pregnancy. Every receptor here comes from a female donor in good health, enrolled as a control in a pregnancy study. Both conserved end residues are part of each CDR3. A D gene is named only where the DNA matches it firmly. The size entry is marked missing in some rows and otherwise reads once, few, many or a size class.

clone size: few
J gene: TRBJ1-4
V gene: TRBV11-2
D gene: -
CDR3 protein: CASSFRQVAEKLFF
CDR3 DNA: TGTGCCAGCAGCTTCAGGCAGGTGGCTGAAAAACTGTTTTTT

clone size: -
J gene: TRBJ1-1
V gene: TRBV29-1
D gene: -
CDR3 protein: CSVEDGASGNGAFF
CDR3 DNA: TGCAGCGTTGAAGATGGGGCCTCTGGCAATGGAGCTTTCTTT

clone size: -
J gene: TRBJ2-1
V gene: TRBV10-3
D gene: TRBD2
CDR3 protein: CAITGGDQGYNEQFF
CDR3 DNA: TGTGCCATCACCGGGGGGGACCAGGGTTACAATGAGCAGTTCTTC

clone size: -
J gene: TRBJ2-7
V gene: TRBV6-6
D gene: -
CDR3 protein: CASRGLRGPSGYEQYF
CDR3 DNA: TGTGCCAGCAGGGGTCTACGAGGGCCCTCGGGCTACGAGCAGTACTTC

clone size: -
J gene: TRBJ2-7
V gene: TRBV18
D gene: TRBD2
CDR3 protein: CASSPTSGGIYEQYF
CDR3 DNA: TGTGCCAGCTCACCTACCTCGGGGGGGATTTACGAGCAGTACTTC

clone size: -
J gene: TRBJ1-5
V gene: TRBV19
D gene: -
CDR3 protein: CASSTGTQGRPQHF
CDR3 DNA: TGTGCCAGTAGTACCGGGACACAGGGTAGACCCCAGCATTTT

clone size: -
J gene: TRBJ1-4
V gene: TRBV18
D gene: -
CDR3 protein: CASSPEAIEKLFF
CDR3 DNA: TGTGCCAGCTCACCGGAGGCGATTGAAAAACTGTTTTTT

clone size: -
J gene: TRBJ2-7
V gene: TRBV6-5
D gene: TRBD1
CDR3 protein: CASSPEDRNTYEQYF
CDR3 DNA: TGTGCCAGCAGCCCCGAGGACAGGAACACCTACGAGCAGTACTTC

clone size: once
J gene: TRBJ2-5
V gene: TRBV2
D gene: TRBD1
CDR3 protein: CASSRQGAQETQYF
CDR3 DNA: TGTGCCAGCAGTCGACAGGGTGCCCAAGAGACCCAGTACTTC

clone size: -
J gene: TRBJ2-7
V gene: TRBV5-6
D gene: TRBD1
CDR3 protein: CASSQGQATSYEQYF
CDR3 DNA: TGTGCCAGCAGCCAGGGACAGGCGACCTCCTACGAGCAGTACTTC

clone size: -
J gene: TRBJ2-7
V gene: TRBV30
D gene: TRBD1
CDR3 protein: CAWSVWQGVYEQYF
CDR3 DNA: TGTGCCTGGAGTGTGTGGCAGGGGGTGTACGAGCAGTACTTC

clone size: -
J gene: TRBJ2-7
V gene: TRBV5-4
D gene: -
CDR3 protein: CASRPAGAPYEQYF
CDR3 DNA: TGTGCCAGCAGACCAGCAGGGGCCCCCTACGAGCAGTACTTC

clone size: -
J gene: TRBJ2-7
V gene: TRBV5-6
D gene: -
CDR3 protein: CASSLPATYEQYF
CDR3 DNA: TGTGCCAGCAGCTTGCCAGCGACCTACGAGCAGTACTTC

clone size: -
J gene: TRBJ2-1
V gene: TRBV11-2
D gene: -
CDR3 protein: CASSSRNYNEQFF
CDR3 DNA: TGTGCCAGCAGCTCCCGTAACTACAATGAGCAGTTCTTC

clone size: once
J gene: TRBJ1-2
V gene: TRBV15
D gene: -
CDR3 protein: CATSGTDLPLEGYTF
CDR3 DNA: TGTGCCACCAGCGGAACTGATCTACCTCTAGAAGGCTACACCTTC

clone size: once
J gene: TRBJ1-6
V gene: TRBV16
D gene: -
CDR3 protein: CASSQRTRDSPLHF
CDR3 DNA: TGTGCCAGCAGCCAAAGGACAAGGGATTCACCCCTCCACTTT

clone size: -
J gene: TRBJ1-1
V gene: TRBV7-2
D gene: -
CDR3 protein: CASSPPPYTEAFF
CDR3 DNA: TGTGCCAGCAGCCCCCCCCCGTATACTGAAGCTTTCTTT

clone size: -
J gene: TRBJ1-2
V gene: TRBV5-4
D gene: TRBD1
CDR3 protein: CASSRPQGANYGYTF
CDR3 DNA: TGTGCCAGCAGCCGACCTCAGGGGGCCAACTATGGCTACACCTTC